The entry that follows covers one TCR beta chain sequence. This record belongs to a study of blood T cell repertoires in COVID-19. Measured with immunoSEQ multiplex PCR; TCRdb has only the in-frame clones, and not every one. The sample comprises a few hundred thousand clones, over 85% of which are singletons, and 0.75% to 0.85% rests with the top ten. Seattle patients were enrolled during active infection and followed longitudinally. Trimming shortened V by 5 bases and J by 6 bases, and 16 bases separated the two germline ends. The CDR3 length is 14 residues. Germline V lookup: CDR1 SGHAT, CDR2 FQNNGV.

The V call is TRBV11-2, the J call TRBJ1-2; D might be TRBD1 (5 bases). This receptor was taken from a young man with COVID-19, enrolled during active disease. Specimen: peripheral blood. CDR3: CASSPTRGNDGYTF. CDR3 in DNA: TGTGCCAGCAGCCCTACTCGGGGGAACGATGGCTACACCTTC.